The 26 T cell receptor beta chains reported below all come from one sample, sequenced in a study of cytomegalovirus exposure and HLA in healthy donors. PCR employed 60 Vbeta and 13 Jbeta primers. The protocol was immunoSEQ multiplex PCR, while the TCRdb copy is restricted to in-frame clones and leaves out a portion. The top ten clones hold about 16% of a sample with some 200,000 clones, roughly 80% of them seen once. Specimen: PBMCs. The receptors were sampled from a man aged 35 to 55 in good health and CMV-seronegative.

This clone was seen once. This chain joins TRBV2 and TRBJ2-5, with 11 bases identical to TRBD2. The J call could be wrong; TRBJ2-7 is a better fit for the DNA end. The germline V gene encodes CDR1 SNHLY and CDR2 FYNNEI. This CDR3 comprises 15 residues. CDR3 residues: CASSDRLAGGSEQYF. In DNA form, the CDR3 reads TGTGCCAGCAGTGATCGGCTAGCGGGAGGAAGCGAGCAGTACTTC.

The V call is TRBV29-1, the J call TRBJ2-7; TRBD2 might be the D (5 bases). V was cut by 5 bases and J by 1 base, with 9 bases left in between. Per germline, CDR1 SQVTM and CDR2 ANQGSEA. The CDR3 sequence is 12 residues long. The CDR3 coding sequence is TGCAGCGTTCAGACGGGATCCTACGAGCAGTACTTC. It is translated as CSVQTGSYEQYF.

This clone was counted only a few times. The chain couples TRBV6-5 to TRBJ1-1; D possibly corresponds to TRBD1 (6 bases). Germline V gene data show CDR1 as MNHEY and CDR2 as SVGAGI. There are 12 residues in the CDR3. V lost 4 bases to trimming and J lost 10 bases, with 13 bases between them. The CDR3, as DNA: TGTGCCAGCAGTTCTCAGGGGCGTCGAGCTTTCTTT. Encoded protein: CASSSQGRRAFF.

In its sample, this clone was seen once. The chain uses TRBV4-2 and TRBJ2-7; D remains ambiguous. The germline V and J ends were trimmed by 3 bases and 3 bases, with 12 bases remaining between them. Germline V lookup: CDR1 LGHNA, CDR2 YNFKEQ. This CDR3 has 14 amino acids. The CDR3 is CASSQARNSYEQYF. The CDR3 nucleotides are TGTGCCAGCAGCCAGGCAAGGAACAGCTACGAGCAGTACTTC.

As DNA, the CDR3 is TGCGCCAGCAGCCGAGGATTGACGGCCTCCTACGAGCAGTACTTC. It specifies CASSRGLTASYEQYF. This rearrangement joins TRBV5-1 to TRBJ2-7; D gene uncertain. The CDR3 consists of 15 residues. Germline V lookup: CDR1 SGHRS, CDR2 YFSETQ. Trimming left V 4 bases short and J 0 bases short, with 14 bases between.

The rearrangement joins TRBV7-9 to TRBJ1-4; TRBD1 aligns across 9 bases. CDR1 is SEHNR, CDR2 FQNEAQ, per germline (reference sequence). CDR3 length equals 16 residues. J gave up 7 bases and V 4 bases, and 10 bases lay outside the gene matches. CDR3 residues: CASSSWGGQGSEKLFF. CDR3 DNA sequence: TGTGCCAGCAGCTCTTGGGGGGGACAGGGAAGTGAAAAACTGTTTTTT.

The chain is built from TRBV11-2 and TRBJ2-2; 8 bases align to TRBD1. The germline CDR1 and CDR2 sequences are SGHAT and FQNNGV. Trimming removed 5 bases from V and 0 bases from J; junction bases left unmatched: 5. The CDR3 loop spans 16 amino acids. The CDR3 is CASSPATGANTGELFF. The DNA for the CDR3 is TGTGCCAGCAGCCCCGCGACAGGGGCGAACACCGGGGAGCTGTTTTTT.

CDR3 sequence reads: CSVGQGAGYTF. CDR3 sequence (DNA): TGCAGCGTTGGGCAGGGTGCTGGCTACACCTTC. The V call is TRBV29-1, the J call TRBJ1-2; D is perhaps TRBD1 (5 bases). CDR1 is SQVTM and CDR2 is ANQGSEA in the germline V gene. The V end was cut by 4 bases, the J end by 7 bases, with 10 bases between. This CDR3 region has 11 residues.

V usage is TRBV14 and J usage is TRBJ2-2, with 11 nucleotides matching TRBD2. CDR1 is SGHDN, CDR2 FVKESK, per germline. This CDR3 is 20 amino acids long. Unmatched junction bases numbered 19, after V lost 4 bases and J lost 6 bases. The CDR3 spells CASSLTPGLAEWSIAGELFF. The CDR3 nucleotides read TGTGCCAGCAGCCTGACGCCGGGACTAGCGGAATGGAGTATAGCCGGGGAGCTGTTTTTT. The whole variable domain, filled in from reference TRBV14 and TRBJ2-2, reads EAGVTQFPSHSVIEKGQTVTLRCDPISGHDNLYWYRRVMGKEIKFLLHFVKESKQDESGMPNNRFLAERTGGTYSTLKVQPAELEDSGVYFCASSLTPGLAEWSIAGELFFGEGSRLTVL.

This clone was recorded only once. The chain uses TRBV6-5 and TRBJ2-2; tentatively, D is TRBD1 (6 bases). V lost 6 bases to trimming and J lost 4 bases, with 9 bases between them. CDR1 MNHEY and CDR2 SVGAGI come from the germline V gene. The CDR3 is 13 residues long. DNA of the CDR3: TGTGCCAGCAGCCAACAGGGCACCGGGGAGCTGTTTTTT. This codes for CASSQQGTGELFF.

The chain is built from TRBV25-1 and TRBJ2-2, with D possibly matching TRBD1 (5 bases). The CDR3 totals 16 residues. Germline CDR1 and CDR2: MGHDK and SYGVNS. V lost 2 bases and J 2 bases, leaving 12 bases between the germline ends. The CDR3 reads CASSEIRVGNTGELFF. DNA for the CDR3: TGTGCCAGCAGTGAAATCAGGGTCGGAAACACCGGGGAGCTGTTTTTT.

This chain links TRBV5-1 with TRBJ1-2, with TRBD1 matching over 9 bases. This CDR3 has 14 amino acids. After removal of 4 bases from V and 8 bases from J, the junction contained 9 bases not matched to a gene. Germline-derived CDR1 and CDR2 are SGHRS and YFSETQ. CDR3 amino acids: CASSLDGTGYGYTF. The CDR3 DNA reads as TGCGCCAGCAGCCTAGACGGGACAGGGTACGGCTACACCTTC. Complete variable domain (other parts from reference TRBV5-1 and TRBJ1-2): KAGVTQTPRYLIKTRGQQVTLSCSPISGHRSVSWYQQTPGQGLQFLFEYFSETQRNKGNFPGRFSGRQFSNSRSEMNVSTLELGDSALYLCASSLDGTGYGYTFGSGTRLTVV.

In its sample, this clone was seen once. V usage is TRBV2 and J usage is TRBJ2-7; no clear D gene. Looked up from germline, CDR1 is SNHLY and CDR2 is FYNNEI. Trimming removed 4 bases from V and 0 bases from J, with 13 bases in between. The length of the CDR3 is 15 residues. CDR3 nucleotides: TGTGCCAGCAGTGCGATAGGAGAAAGCTCCTACGAGCAGTACTTC. Residues: CASSAIGESSYEQYF.

The V gene is TRBV6-1, the J gene TRBJ2-4, with no clear D. Trimming took off 8 bases at V and 5 bases at J, with 7 bases between the two ends. Germline lookup yields CDR1 MNHNS and CDR2 SASEGT. CDR3 length equals 11 residues. In nucleotides, the CDR3 is TGTGCCAGCCGCGTCGAAAACATTCAGTACTTC. Its translation is CASRVENIQYF.

This clone was seen only a few times. This chain links TRBV28 with TRBJ2-7; 7 bases map to TRBD1. V shed 8 bases, J shed 2 bases, and the junction held 6 bases outside the gene matches. The germline V gene has CDR1 MDHEN and CDR2 SYDVKM. This CDR3 is built from 13 residues. CDR3: CASHRQGTYEQYF. In DNA form, the CDR3 reads TGTGCCAGCCACCGACAGGGAACCTACGAGCAGTACTTC.

The chain combines TRBV5-1 with TRBJ2-7; a weak D match, TRBD1 (6 bases). V was clipped by 0 bases and J by 8 bases, with 15 bases between them. Germline V gene data show CDR1 as SGHRS and CDR2 as YFSETQ. The CDR3 runs 14 residues. CDR3 in amino acids: CASSLVGGRDQQYF. The CDR3 DNA reads as TGCGCCAGCAGCTTGGTAGGGGGTAGGGATCAGCAGTACTTC.

The V and J genes are TRBV5-1 and TRBJ2-3, with 12 bases aligning to TRBD1. CDR1 is SGHRS, CDR2 YFSETQ, per germline. J gave up 5 bases and V 3 bases, and 4 bases lay outside the gene matches. The CDR3 covers 15 residues. CDR3 in DNA: TGCGCCAGCAGCTCGGGACAGGGGGCTAGAGATACGCAGTATTTT. It yields the protein CASSSGQGARDTQYF.

The chain has TRBV10-3 and TRBJ2-1; TRBD2 aligns across 9 bases. Trimming cost V 11 bases and J 8 bases; bases outside gene matches: 16. Looked up from germline, CDR1 is ENHRY and CDR2 is SYGVKD. The CDR3 runs to 15 residues. As DNA, the CDR3 is TGTGCCCTTCGGGCCAGCGGGGGGACGGGCCATGAGCAGTTCTTC. As protein: CALRASGGTGHEQFF.

The chain uses TRBV4-3 and TRBJ2-1; D is perhaps TRBD2 (7 bases). Trimming removed 0 bases at V and 3 bases at J, with 21 bases between. CDR1 is LGHNA, CDR2 YSLEER, per germline. The CDR3 runs to 19 residues. The CDR3 region has the DNA TGCGCCAGCAGCCAAGATTGGGGGGTGGCGGGGGCCTTCTACAATGAGCAGTTCTTC. It encodes CASSQDWGVAGAFYNEQFF.

The chain combines TRBV10-2 with TRBJ1-1; weak D call: TRBD1 (5 bases). Trimming took 3 bases from V and 8 from J, leaving 7 bases between them. The CDR3 is 11 amino acids. Germline CDR1 WSHSY, CDR2 SAAADI. The CDR3 sequence: CASSDAGEAFF. In nucleotides, the CDR3 is TGCGCCAGCAGTGATGCAGGGGAAGCTTTCTTT.

V gene TRBV25-1 combines with J gene TRBJ2-2; D uncertain. The V end lost 5 bases, the J end lost 4 bases, and 11 bases lay between the germline ends. This CDR3 spans 14 amino acids. Per germline, CDR1 MGHDK and CDR2 SYGVNS. The CDR3 loop reads CASSSLYSTGELFF. The CDR3, as DNA: TGTGCCAGCAGTTCCTTATACAGCACCGGGGAGCTGTTTTTT. Full variable domain (outside the CDR3, taken from reference TRBV25-1 and TRBJ2-2): EADIYQTPRYLVIGTGKKITLECSQTMGHDKMYWYQQDPGMELHLIHYSYGVNSTEKGDLSSESTVSRIRTEHFPLTLESARPSHTSQYLCASSSLYSTGELFFGEGSRLTVL.

This clone was detected only a few times. The V gene is TRBV7-9, the J gene TRBJ1-2; maybe TRBD1 (6 bases). Trimming shortened V by 6 bases and J by 8 bases, and 19 bases separated the two germline ends. CDR1 is SEHNR and CDR2 is FQNEAQ in the germline V gene (reference sequence). This CDR3 has 14 residues. The CDR3: CASSYTGKGSGYTF. For the CDR3, the DNA is TGTGCCAGCAGTTATACAGGGAAAGGGAGCGGCTACACCTTC.

The V and J genes are TRBV19 and TRBJ2-1, with D possibly TRBD1 on 5 matching bases. Germline CDR1 is LNHDA and CDR2 is SQIVND (reference sequence). The CDR3 totals 16 residues. Trimming took 0 bases from V and 3 from J, leaving 12 bases between them. DNA for the CDR3: TGTGCCAGTAGTATAGATTCGGCAGGGATCTACAATGAGCAGTTCTTC. This translates into CASSIDSAGIYNEQFF.

This clone was observed a handful of times. The chain joins TRBV2 to TRBJ1-1; no firm D call. CDR3 length: 12 residues. The germline gives CDR1 SNHLY, CDR2 FYNNEI. The ends were cut back, 6 bases at V and 7 bases at J, with 12 bases in the middle. This CDR3 reads CASSLEHLEAFF. The CDR3 DNA reads as TGTGCCAGCAGCCTGGAGCACCTTGAAGCTTTCTTT.

The gene calls are TRBV7-2 and TRBJ2-1; possible D gene TRBD2, 6 bases. The germline gives CDR1 SGHTA, CDR2 FQGNSA. The CDR3 runs to 16 residues. Trimming took 7 bases from V and 3 from J, leaving 19 bases between them. CDR3 loop: CASTVVGGANYNEQFF. The CDR3 region has the DNA TGTGCCAGCACCGTAGTTGGAGGGGCGAACTACAATGAGCAGTTCTTC. Complete variable domain (other parts from reference TRBV7-2 and TRBJ2-1): GAGVSQSPSNKVTEKGKDVELRCDPISGHTALYWYRQSLGQGLEFLIYFQGNSAPDKSGLPSDRFSAERTGGSVSTLTIQRTQQEDSAVYLCASTVVGGANYNEQFFGPGTRLTVL.

The chain is built from TRBV7-2 and TRBJ1-6; possibly TRBD1 for D (6 bases). CDR1 SGHTA and CDR2 FQGNSA come from the germline V gene. Trimming removed 6 bases at V and 9 bases at J, with 12 bases between. The CDR3 runs 13 residues. The CDR3 region is CASSYRVGSPLHF. Here the CDR3 DNA reads TGTGCCAGCAGTTACAGGGTGGGTTCACCCCTCCACTTT.